One and the same sample provided the 27 T cell receptor beta chains below, sequenced in a study of response to subunit inactivated influenza vaccine. TCRdb re-analysed the RT-PCR reads in MiXCR, keeping a single row per CDR3 protein. This repertoire shows around 470,000 distinct CDR3 sequences, around 7.7% found once; its top ten account for less than 15%. Specimen: PBMCs from blood, collected roughly 24 months after vaccination. Receptors were obtained from a man aged 50 to 75 who received an inactivated influenza vaccine.

This clonotype was seen a few times. This sequence joins TRBV11-3 and TRBJ2-6, with TRBD1 identical over 10 bases. This CDR3 has 17 amino acids. In germline, CDR1 is SGHNT, CDR2 YENEEA. The trim removed 5 bases at V and 1 base at J, leaving 5 bases unmatched. CDR3 in DNA: TGTGCCAGCAGCCCCGGGACAGGGGAGTCTGGGGCCAACGTCCTGACTTTC. Translation: CASSPGTGESGANVLTF.

In this sample, this clonotype turned up many times. The chain combines TRBV10-3 with TRBJ2-3, with a tentative D call TRBD1 (6 bases). This CDR3 region has 13 residues. Trimming took 8 bases from V and 0 from J, leaving 9 bases between them. Germline lookup yields CDR1 ENHRY and CDR2 SYGVKD. The DNA of the CDR3 is TGTGCCATCCGGACAGTTAGCACAGATACGCAGTATTTT. It is translated as CAIRTVSTDTQYF.

This rearrangement joins TRBV13 to TRBJ2-3, with 10 bases identical to TRBD2. Germline CDR1 PRHDT, CDR2 FYEKMQ (reference sequence). With V trimmed by 1 base and J by 0 bases, 4 bases remained unmatched. This CDR3 spans 17 amino acids. The CDR3 protein is CASSLAGLAESTDTQYF. CDR3 DNA: TGTGCCAGCAGCTTAGCCGGACTAGCGGAAAGCACAGATACGCAGTATTTT. Full variable domain (outside the CDR3, taken from reference TRBV13 and TRBJ2-3): AAGVIQSPRHLIKEKRETATLKCYPIPRHDTVYWYQQGPGQDPQFLISFYEKMQSDKGSIPDRFSAQQFSDYHSELNMSSLELGDSALYFCASSLAGLAESTDTQYFGPGTRLTVL.

The chain recombines TRBV14 with TRBJ1-1, with D perhaps matching TRBD1 (5 bases). The length of the CDR3 is 13 residues. V gave up 1 base and J gave up 3 bases, with 6 bases separating them. Germline lookup yields CDR1 SGHDN and CDR2 FVKESK. The CDR3 protein is CASSQGGYTEAFF. The CDR3 DNA sequence: TGTGCCAGCAGCCAAGGGGGGTACACTGAAGCTTTCTTT.

The genes are TRBV4-2 and TRBJ1-6; D might be TRBD1 (5 bases). CDR1 is LGHNA and CDR2 is YNFKEQ in the germline V gene. Trimming shortened V by 1 base and J by 7 bases, and 14 bases separated the two germline ends. The CDR3 loop spans 16 amino acids. This CDR3 is CASSQVVAGKNSPLHF. The CDR3 bases are TGTGCCAGCAGCCAAGTCGTCGCAGGGAAGAATTCACCCCTCCACTTT.

This clonotype was recorded many times. The chain is built from TRBV2 and TRBJ2-7; 8 bases align to TRBD2. V shed 0 bases and J 5 bases; nucleotides not matched to a gene: 6. The CDR3 has 15 residues. Germline-derived CDR1 and CDR2 are SNHLY and FYNNEI. The CDR3 coding sequence is TGTGCCAGCAGTGAAGCTCGGGGGGGAGTGGACGAGCAGTACTTC. Translating it yields CASSEARGGVDEQYF.

This clonotype showed up many times. The chain is built from TRBV3-1 and TRBJ1-6; D gene unclear. Trimming took off 2 bases at V and 8 bases at J, with 10 bases between the two ends. Germline values: CDR1 LGHDT, CDR2 YNNKEL (reference sequence). The CDR3 is 14 amino acids. The chain's CDR3 is CASSQIYGDSPLHF. The CDR3, as DNA: TGTGCCAGCAGCCAAATATATGGGGATTCACCCCTCCACTTT.

This clonotype was counted only a few times. J is TRBJ1-3 and V is TRBV20-1; tentative D call: TRBD1 (5 bases). The V gene's germline CDR1 is DFQATT and CDR2 SNEGSKA (reference sequence). CDR3 length equals 16 residues. Trimming cost V 3 bases and J 0 bases, with 15 bases left between them. CDR3 coding DNA: TGCAGTGCTAGGGGCAGGGCTCCGAGCTCTGGAAACACCATATATTTT. Translating gives CSARGRAPSSGNTIYF.

This clonotype was observed many times. The chain joins TRBV12-3 or TRBV12-4 to TRBJ2-3, with TRBD1 matching over 12 bases. The CDR3 has 18 residues. Trimming removed 6 bases from V and 1 base from J; junction bases left unmatched: 11. CDR3 residues: CASSRGQGAGTGTDTQYF. CDR3 sequence (DNA): TGTGCCAGCAGCCGGGGACAGGGGGCGGGAACCGGCACAGATACGCAGTATTTT.

The gene calls are TRBV4-1 and TRBJ2-7; TRBD2 is a possible D gene (6 bases). The CDR3 consists of 15 residues. CDR1 and CDR2 from the germline V gene are MGHRA and YSYEKL. V dropped 4 bases and J dropped 2 bases, with 15 bases sitting between them. The CDR3 is CASSPERVSTYEQYF. CDR3 sequence (DNA): TGCGCCAGCAGCCCCGAGCGGGTATCGACCTACGAGCAGTACTTC.

This clonotype was seen many times. CDR3 nucleotides: TGTGCCAGCAGCTTACCCACTAGTTCCTCCTACAATGAGCAGTTCTTC. Protein sequence: CASSLPTSSSYNEQFF. The chain links TRBV7-9 to TRBJ2-1; D is perhaps TRBD2 (5 bases). Germline CDR1 and CDR2: SEHNR and FQNEAQ (reference sequence). The V and J ends lost 2 bases and 0 bases respectively, with 11 bases between them. The CDR3 has 16 amino acids.

This chain links TRBV6-1 with TRBJ2-2; 9 nucleotides match TRBD2. Trimming at V came to 7 bases and at J to 4 bases, leaving 10 bases not matched to a gene. The length of the CDR3 is 16 residues. Germline V gene sequence: CDR1 MNHNS, CDR2 SASEGT. The CDR3 loop is CASTLSGRGPTGELFF. DNA of the CDR3: TGTGCCAGCACCCTTAGCGGGAGAGGTCCCACCGGGGAGCTGTTTTTT.

The chain combines TRBV5-6 with TRBJ2-1; D is uncertain. The CDR3 has 14 residues. The germline V gene has CDR1 SGHDT and CDR2 YYEEEE. With 0 bases removed from V and 8 bases from J, the gap between germline ends came to 12 bases. This chain's CDR3 is CASSLAGKRHEQFF. The CDR3 DNA reads as TGTGCCAGCAGCTTGGCCGGTAAGAGGCATGAGCAGTTCTTC.

The table lists this clonotype with many counts. The chain's CDR3 is CASSRSNNQPQHF. Written as DNA, the CDR3 is TGTGCCAGCAGTCGGAGTAACAATCAGCCCCAGCATTTT. This sequence joins TRBV2 and TRBJ1-5; D is unresolved. CDR1 SNHLY and CDR2 FYNNEI come from the germline V gene. V was clipped by 5 bases and J by 3 bases, with 8 bases between them. This CDR3 has 13 residues.

This clonotype was counted a few times. The chain joins TRBV12-3 or TRBV12-4 to TRBJ2-3, with 11 bases lining up with TRBD2. The length of the CDR3 is 16 residues. After removal of 2 bases from V and 9 bases from J, the junction contained 10 bases not matched to a gene. The CDR3 DNA follows: TGTGCCAGCAGTTTATGGGGTAGCGGGGGGGCCTCCACGCAGTATTTT. The encoded protein is CASSLWGSGGASTQYF.

This sequence joins TRBV20-1 and TRBJ2-2; no reliable D call. CDR3 length equals 15 residues. V was trimmed by 0 bases and J by 2 bases, leaving 10 bases between them. Germline CDR1 DFQATT, CDR2 SNEGSKA (reference sequence). CDR3 amino acids: CSARDHSFNTGELFF. As DNA, the CDR3 is TGCAGTGCTAGAGATCATAGCTTCAACACCGGGGAGCTGTTTTTT.

V and J are TRBV20-1 and TRBJ1-5; possibly TRBD1 for D (5 bases). V was pared by 6 bases and J by 3 bases, with 12 bases between. In germline, CDR1 is DFQATT, CDR2 SNEGSKA (reference sequence). This CDR3 spans 13 amino acids. The CDR3 nucleotides are TGCAGTGCGGTAGGGGAAATCAATCAGCCCCAGCATTTT. Its protein product is CSAVGEINQPQHF.

This clonotype was seen repeatedly, ten times or more. V and J are TRBV29-1 and TRBJ2-7; no clear D gene. The CDR3 loop spans 11 amino acids. The germline V gene has CDR1 SQVTM and CDR2 ANQGSEA. The V end was cut by 5 bases, the J end by 2 bases, with 7 bases between. This chain's CDR3 is CSVIVPYEQYF. The CDR3 DNA sequence: TGCAGCGTTATAGTACCCTACGAGCAGTACTTC.

In this sample, this clonotype turned up many times. The chain carries TRBV6-5 and TRBJ2-7; no clear D gene. Germline assignment: CDR1 MNHEY and CDR2 SVGAGI. V was clipped by 0 bases and J by 3 bases, with 12 bases between them. The length of the CDR3 is 15 residues. The CDR3 DNA reads as TGTGCCAGCAGTTACTCGTTACAGCTTGACTACGAGCAGTACTTC. It codes for CASSYSLQLDYEQYF.

This clonotype has just a few counts. The rearrangement joins TRBV2 to TRBJ2-3, with TRBD1 matching 7 bases. This CDR3 is 13 amino acids long. Germline CDR1 is SNHLY and CDR2 is FYNNEI. Trimming cost V 8 bases and J 3 bases; bases outside gene matches: 5. For the CDR3, the DNA is TGTGCCAGCCAGGGACAGCCGACAGATACGCAGTATTTT. It encodes CASQGQPTDTQYF.

CDR3 sequence (DNA): TGCGCCAGCAGCCAAGGGGCGGCGGCCTCACCCCTCCACTTT. This encodes CASSQGAAASPLHF. The chain recombines TRBV4-1 with TRBJ1-6; no firm D call. V was pared by 1 base and J by 10 bases, with 11 bases between. CDR1 and CDR2 from the germline V gene are MGHRA and YSYEKL. The CDR3 contains 14 residues.

This clonotype has at least ten counts. This chain links TRBV20-1 with TRBJ2-1, with D possibly TRBD2 on 7 matching bases. The CDR3 sequence is 16 residues long. V was pared by 0 bases and J by 9 bases, with 21 bases between. Germline V CDR1 and CDR2: DFQATT, SNEGSKA (reference sequence). This chain's CDR3 is CSARDRSGLLTGEQFF. CDR3 DNA: TGCAGTGCTAGAGATCGTAGCGGGCTACTGACAGGTGAGCAGTTCTTC.

This clonotype was observed many times. The chain combines TRBV4-1 with TRBJ2-1; TRBD2 is a possible D gene (8 bases). Germline lookup yields CDR1 MGHRA and CDR2 YSYEKL. Trimming stripped 3 bases from V and 1 base from J, with 16 bases between. The CDR3 sequence is 17 residues long. CDR3 bases: TGCGCCAGCAGCCACGTAGGGGGCGGGGGGTCCTACAATGAGCAGTTCTTC. Encoded protein: CASSHVGGGGSYNEQFF.

The J gene is TRBJ2-6, the V gene TRBV18, with TRBD1 matching 8 bases. Germline V lookup: CDR1 KGHSH, CDR2 LQKENI. The V segment lost 2 bases and the J segment 4 bases; nucleotides outside the gene matches: 10. The CDR3 spans 18 residues. The CDR3: CASSPGQGASAGANVLTF. CDR3 coding DNA: TGTGCCAGCTCACCAGGACAGGGAGCCTCAGCCGGGGCCAACGTCCTGACTTTC.

This clonotype was observed a single time. Likely a read error: the CDR3 ends without its conserved phenylalanine or tryptophan. This chain uses TRBV3-1 with TRBJ2-7; TRBD2 agrees at 11 bases. CDR3 length: 17 residues. The V gene end was trimmed by 3 bases and the J gene end by 0 bases; junction bases not matched to a gene: 7. CDR1 and CDR2 (germline): LGHDT, YNNKEL (reference sequence). CDR3 sequence: CASSQSYSGGASYEQYS. The CDR3 nucleotides read TGTGCCAGCAGCCAGTCATATAGCGGGGGGGCCTCCTACGAGCAGTACTCC.

CDR3 loop: CASSAGTGSTDTQYF. The CDR3 bases are TGCGCCAGCAGCGCAGGGACAGGGAGCACAGATACGCAGTATTTT. This chain connects TRBV5-1 to TRBJ2-3, with 9 bases matching TRBD1. V shed 4 bases, J shed 0 bases, and the junction held 3 bases outside the gene matches. Per germline, CDR1 SGHRS and CDR2 YFSETQ. The CDR3 spans 15 residues.

A remark on this clonotype: Since a much larger clone is just one base distant, this may be a read error. The chain couples TRBV5-4 to TRBJ2-5; unclear D gene. The CDR3 spans 13 residues. CDR1 and CDR2 (germline): SGHNT, YYREEE (reference sequence). With 1 base removed from V and 2 bases from J, the gap between germline ends came to 6 bases. The DNA for the CDR3 is TGTGCCAGCAGCTTGTTTCAGCAAGAGACCCAGTACTTC. Translating gives CASSLFQQETQYF.